The 24 T cell receptor beta chains below come from one sample, sequenced in a study of CD8+ T cells in alopecia areata. Documented treatment: oral pan-JAK inhibitor, 5-10 mg twice daily. Reverse transcribed after extraction, RNA yielded cDNA as the sequencing template. The protocol was immunoSEQ multiplex PCR, while the TCRdb copy is restricted to in-frame clones and leaves out a portion. The table shows over 100,000 clones, with about half occurring only once. The sample here was CD4+ T cells sorted from blood, taken at week 4, from a patient treated with tofacitinib. These receptors all come from a human donor with alopecia areata.

This rearrangement joins TRBV6-5 to TRBJ1-5; TRBD1 is a possible D gene (6 bases). Deletions cut 6 bases from V and 7 bases from J, with 19 bases between. From germline, CDR1 is MNHEY and CDR2 SVGAGI. The CDR3 is 15 amino acids. The CDR3 region has the DNA TGTGCCAGCAGCCCGGGGGGACACGGATACCAGCCCCAGCATTTT. Its translation is CASSPGGHGYQPQHF.

This chain links TRBV30 with TRBJ1-5; D not resolved. V was trimmed by 4 bases and J by 4 bases, leaving 11 bases between them. The CDR3 is 13 residues long. The germline V gene has CDR1 GTSNPN and CDR2 SVGIG (reference sequence). As DNA, the CDR3 is TGTGCCTGGAATCACAGCCCTAATCAGCCCCAGCATTTT. Translated, it gives CAWNHSPNQPQHF.

This clone was detected a few times. The rearrangement joins TRBV7-9 to TRBJ1-1; D unclear. Per the germline V gene, CDR1 is SEHNR and CDR2 is FQNEAQ (reference sequence). Deletions cut 4 bases from V and 5 bases from J, with 5 bases between. The CDR3 has 11 amino acids. The CDR3 DNA reads as TGTGCCAGCAGCTCTAGTACTGAAGCTTTCTTT. Amino acids: CASSSSTEAFF.

CDR3 protein: CASSPGLAAIYEQYF. CDR3 DNA: TGCGCCAGCAGCCCCGGACTAGCGGCAATCTACGAGCAGTACTTC. The chain is built from TRBV4-1 and TRBJ2-7; 10 nucleotides agree with TRBD2. V gave up 4 bases and J gave up 3 bases; unmatched junction bases: 6. Germline CDR1 MGHRA, CDR2 YSYEKL. The CDR3 is 15 residues long.

The chain recombines TRBV19 with TRBJ2-3, with D uncertain. In germline, CDR1 is LNHDA, CDR2 SQIVND (reference sequence). This CDR3 spans 13 amino acids. V lost 1 base and J 6 bases, leaving 8 bases between the germline ends. CDR3 in amino acids: CASSIGSYDTQYF. In nucleotides, the CDR3 is TGTGCCAGTAGTATAGGTAGCTACGATACGCAGTATTTT.

A few counts support this clone. This rearrangement joins TRBV5-1 to TRBJ2-3; 11 nucleotides line up with TRBD1. The germline gives CDR1 SGHRS, CDR2 YFSETQ. V shed 3 bases and J 5 bases; nucleotides not matched to a gene: 11. This CDR3 has 17 amino acids. Here the CDR3 DNA reads TGCGCCAGCAGCTGGACAGGGGGCTTCCGACCGGGAGATACGCAGTATTTT. Translation: CASSWTGGFRPGDTQYF. Complete variable domain (other parts from reference TRBV5-1 and TRBJ2-3): KAGVTQTPRYLIKTRGQQVTLSCSPISGHRSVSWYQQTPGQGLQFLFEYFSETQRNKGNFPGRFSGRQFSNSRSEMNVSTLELGDSALYLCASSWTGGFRPGDTQYFGPGTRLTVL.

V usage is TRBV6-5 and J usage is TRBJ2-5; 7 bases align to TRBD2. V trimming: 7 bases; J trimming: 5 bases; junction bases outside the gene matches: 7. The germline gives CDR1 MNHEY, CDR2 SVGAGI. There are 13 residues in the CDR3. The DNA of the CDR3 is TGTGCCAGCACCCAGAGCGGGGCCGAGACCCAGTACTTC. Translation: CASTQSGAETQYF.

This chain links TRBV4-2 with TRBJ1-1; D is unresolved. Deletions cut 0 bases from V and 8 bases from J, with 13 bases between. Germline loops: CDR1 LGHNA, CDR2 YNFKEQ. The CDR3 is 14 amino acids. The CDR3 nucleotides read TGTGCCAGCAGCCAAGATCGGGTGGGAAGGGAAGCTTTCTTT. It specifies CASSQDRVGREAFF.

This clone was found a few times. The chain employs TRBV15 and TRBJ2-7; 11 positions agree with TRBD2. Germline lookup yields CDR1 LNHNV and CDR2 YYDKDF (reference sequence). This CDR3 region has 14 residues. The V and J ends lost 0 bases and 9 bases, in that order; junction bases with no gene match: 4. CDR3 in amino acids: CATSRDLAGGPQYF. The CDR3 DNA sequence: TGTGCCACCAGCAGAGATCTAGCGGGGGGACCGCAGTACTTC.

This chain uses TRBV30 with TRBJ2-7; D is unclear. The CDR3 covers 15 residues. Trimming left V 0 bases short and J 6 bases short, with 18 bases between. The germline V gene encodes CDR1 GTSNPN and CDR2 SVGIG (reference sequence). The CDR3 reads CAWSVYSSGRSEQYF. The CDR3 DNA reads as TGTGCCTGGAGTGTCTACAGTTCAGGAAGGAGCGAGCAGTACTTC.

This clone was detected a few times. The chain combines TRBV7-9 with TRBJ2-3, with a weak D call TRBD2 (6 bases). V shed 3 bases and J shed 3 bases, with 10 bases lying between them. CDR3 size: 14 residues. Germline CDR1 is SEHNR and CDR2 is FQNEAQ (reference sequence). The CDR3 loop reads CASSLEGLTDTQYF. CDR3 bases: TGTGCCAGCAGCTTGGAGGGGTTGACAGATACGCAGTATTTT.

The chain couples TRBV29-1 to TRBJ1-4, with D uncertain. Germline CDR1 is SQVTM and CDR2 is ANQGSEA. The V end lost 4 bases, the J end lost 3 bases, and 9 bases lay between the germline ends. The CDR3 loop spans 13 amino acids. The CDR3 coding sequence is TGCAGCGTTGGAGTCAGCCCTAATGAAAAACTGTTTTTT. Translating gives CSVGVSPNEKLFF.

The V and J genes are TRBV6-1 and TRBJ2-7; 10 bases map to TRBD1. This CDR3 contains 15 residues. Per germline, CDR1 MNHNS and CDR2 SASEGT. With V trimmed by 7 bases and J by 1 base, 7 bases remained unmatched. The CDR3 DNA follows: TGTGCCAGCATTATGGGACAGGGGCGATCCTACGAGCAGTACTTC. Translated, it gives CASIMGQGRSYEQYF.

This sequence joins TRBV6-5 and TRBJ2-5; maybe TRBD2 (6 bases). Germline V lookup: CDR1 MNHEY, CDR2 SVGAGI. V lost 7 bases and J lost 2, with 11 bases in between. CDR3 length: 13 amino acids. The CDR3 is CASTSGTQETQYF. Written as DNA, the CDR3 is TGTGCCAGCACCTCCGGGACTCAAGAGACCCAGTACTTC.

The J gene is TRBJ2-1, the V gene TRBV7-2, with 13 positions matching TRBD2. CDR1 and CDR2 from the germline V gene are SGHTA and FQGNSA. Trimming at V came to 3 bases and at J to 9 bases, leaving 8 bases not matched to a gene. The CDR3 is 16 residues long. In nucleotides, the CDR3 is TGTGCCAGCAGCTTCTTAGGACTAGCGGGGGACCCTGAGCAGTTCTTC. This sequence encodes CASSFLGLAGDPEQFF.

This clone was detected a few times. The J gene is TRBJ2-7, the V gene TRBV20-1; D not certain. Between the trimmed V and J ends, which lost 7 bases and 6 bases, there was a span of 13 bases. The CDR3 length is 11 residues. CDR1 is DFQATT, CDR2 SNEGSKA, per germline (reference sequence). The CDR3 DNA sequence: TGCAGTGGGGTAGCCGCCGGCGAGCAGTACTTC. This encodes CSGVAAGEQYF.

The genes are TRBV18 and TRBJ2-1, with 8 bases that match TRBD2. The germline CDR1 and CDR2 sequences are KGHSH and LQKENI. The junction had 7 bases not matched to a gene; V was cut back by 5 bases and J by 4 bases. The CDR3 runs to 15 residues. CDR3 sequence reads: CASSLNPSGYNEQFF. The CDR3 DNA reads as TGTGCCAGCTCATTGAATCCTAGCGGGTACAATGAGCAGTTCTTC. Full variable domain (rest looked up from reference TRBV18 and TRBJ2-1): NAGVMQNPRHLVRRRGQEARLRCSPMKGHSHVYWYRQLPEEGLKFMVYLQKENIIDESGMPKERFSAEFPKEGPSILRIQQVVRGDSAAYFCASSLNPSGYNEQFFGPGTRLTVL.

V usage is TRBV30 and J usage is TRBJ1-1; D is uncertain. This CDR3 has 13 residues. CDR1 is GTSNPN and CDR2 is SVGIG in the germline V gene (reference sequence). V lost 4 bases to trimming and J lost 1 base, with 10 bases between them. CDR3: CAWKSSSNTEAFF. DNA for the CDR3: TGTGCCTGGAAGTCCTCCTCGAACACTGAAGCTTTCTTT. Full variable domain (missing parts from reference TRBV30 and TRBJ1-1): SQTIHQWPATLVQPVGSPLSLECTVEGTSNPNLYWYRQAAGRGLQLLFYSVGIGQISSEVPQNLSASRPQDRQFILSSKKLLLSDSGFYLCAWKSSSNTEAFFGQGTRLTVV.

The chain links TRBV25-1 to TRBJ2-3; no reliable D call. CDR3 length: 13 residues. Germline lookup yields CDR1 MGHDK and CDR2 SYGVNS. V was shortened by 3 bases and J by 4 bases, with 8 bases between the two germline ends. The CDR3 is CASSDRIADTQYF. CDR3 nucleotides: TGTGCCAGCAGTGACAGGATAGCAGATACGCAGTATTTT.

The rearrangement joins TRBV30 to TRBJ2-1; TRBD2 might be the D (5 bases). The CDR3 runs 12 residues. Trimming took 8 bases from V and 5 from J, leaving 13 bases between them. Per the germline V gene, CDR1 is GTSNPN and CDR2 is SVGIG (reference sequence). The CDR3 sequence: CARARLNNEQFF. The CDR3 region has the DNA TGTGCCCGAGCGAGACTAAACAATGAGCAGTTCTTC.

The chain links TRBV5-1 to TRBJ2-1; the match to TRBD2 covers 9 bases. Germline CDR1 reads SGHRS; CDR2 reads YFSETQ. Germline trimming cut 3 bases from V and 6 bases from J; bases unmatched to any gene: 7. CDR3 length: 15 residues. Here the CDR3 reads CASSSGTSSSNEQFF. The CDR3 DNA reads as TGCGCCAGCAGCTCCGGGACTAGCTCGTCCAATGAGCAGTTCTTC.

This clone was detected a few times. The chain has TRBV4-2 and TRBJ1-2, with a possible D match to TRBD1 (5 bases). The length of the CDR3 is 14 residues. Trimming removed 0 bases from V and 8 bases from J, with 13 bases in between. Germline lookup yields CDR1 LGHNA and CDR2 YNFKEQ. The DNA for the CDR3 is TGTGCCAGCAGCCAAGAAAGCAACCGGGGCGGCTACACCTTC. It translates to CASSQESNRGGYTF.

The chain combines TRBV9 with TRBJ2-7; 7 positions match TRBD1. Germline V gene lookup returns CDR1 SGDLS and CDR2 YYNGEE. The length of the CDR3 is 14 residues. V was clipped by 4 bases and J by 5 bases; unmatched bases: 9. The CDR3 DNA reads as TGTGCCAGCAGCTTTGACAGGGTAGGAAACGAGCAGTACTTC. It encodes CASSFDRVGNEQYF.

A single count supports this clone. CDR3: CASRKTRNTEAFF. Written as DNA, the CDR3 is TGTGCCAGCAGAAAGACACGGAACACTGAAGCTTTCTTT. This chain uses TRBV6-5 with TRBJ1-1; D is unclear. This CDR3 has 13 amino acids. V lost 6 bases and J lost 1, with 9 bases in between. CDR1 is MNHEY, CDR2 SVGAGI, per germline.